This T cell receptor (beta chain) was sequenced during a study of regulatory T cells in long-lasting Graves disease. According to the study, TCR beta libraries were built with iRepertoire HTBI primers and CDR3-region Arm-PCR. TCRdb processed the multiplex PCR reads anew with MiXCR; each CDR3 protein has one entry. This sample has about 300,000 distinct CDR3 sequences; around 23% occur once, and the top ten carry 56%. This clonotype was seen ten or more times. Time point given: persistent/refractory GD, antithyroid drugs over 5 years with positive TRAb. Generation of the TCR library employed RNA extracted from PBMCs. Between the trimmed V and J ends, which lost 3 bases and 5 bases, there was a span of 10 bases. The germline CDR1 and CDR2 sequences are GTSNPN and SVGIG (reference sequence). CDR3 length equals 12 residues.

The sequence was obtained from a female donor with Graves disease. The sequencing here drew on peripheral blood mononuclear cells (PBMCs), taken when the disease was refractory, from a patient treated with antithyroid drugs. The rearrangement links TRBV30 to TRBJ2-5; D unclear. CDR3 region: CAWRNPMETQYF. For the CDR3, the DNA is TGTGCCTGGAGGAACCCCATGGAGACCCAGTACTTC.